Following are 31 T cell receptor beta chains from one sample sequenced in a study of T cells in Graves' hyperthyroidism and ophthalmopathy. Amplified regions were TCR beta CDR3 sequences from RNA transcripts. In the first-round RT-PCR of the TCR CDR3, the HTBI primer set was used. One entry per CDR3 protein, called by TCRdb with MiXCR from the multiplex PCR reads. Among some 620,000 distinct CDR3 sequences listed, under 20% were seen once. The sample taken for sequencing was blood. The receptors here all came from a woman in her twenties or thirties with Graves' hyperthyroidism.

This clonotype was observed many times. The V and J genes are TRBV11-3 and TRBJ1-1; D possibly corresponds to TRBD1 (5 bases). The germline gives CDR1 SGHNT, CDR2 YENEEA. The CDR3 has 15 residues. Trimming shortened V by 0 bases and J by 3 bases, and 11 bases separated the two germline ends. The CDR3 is CASSLEWTRDTEAFF. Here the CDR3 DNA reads TGTGCCAGCAGCTTAGAGTGGACCAGGGACACTGAAGCTTTCTTT.

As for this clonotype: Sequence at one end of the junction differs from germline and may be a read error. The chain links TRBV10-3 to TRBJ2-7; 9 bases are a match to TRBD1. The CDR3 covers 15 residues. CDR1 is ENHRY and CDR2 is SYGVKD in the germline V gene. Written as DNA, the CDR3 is TGTGCCATCAGTGAACGACAGGGGGGGTCCTGCGAGCAGTACTTC. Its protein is CAISERQGGSCEQYF.

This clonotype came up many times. The chain's CDR3 is CASGGANQPQHF. The CDR3 nucleotides are TGTGCCTCGGGAGGGGCCAATCAGCCCCAGCATTTT. This chain links TRBV12-3 or TRBV12-4 with TRBJ1-5, with D possibly TRBD1 on 5 matching bases. The germline V and J ends were trimmed by 11 bases and 3 bases, with 11 bases remaining between them. This CDR3 has 12 amino acids.

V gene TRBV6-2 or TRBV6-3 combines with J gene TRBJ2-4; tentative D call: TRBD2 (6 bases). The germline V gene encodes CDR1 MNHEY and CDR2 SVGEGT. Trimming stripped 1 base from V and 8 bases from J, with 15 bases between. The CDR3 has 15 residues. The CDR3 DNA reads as TGTGCCAGCAGTTACTTAGGTGGCGGGGAAGACATTCAGTACTTC. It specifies CASSYLGGGEDIQYF.

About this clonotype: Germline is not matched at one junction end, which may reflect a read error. The CDR3 spells CASSQAGAGVETQYF. The CDR3 DNA reads TGTGCCAGCAGTCAAGCGGGAGCCGGTGTGGAGACCCAGTACTTC. The chain is built from TRBV3-1 and TRBJ2-5; TRBD2 matches 8 bases. This CDR3 has 15 residues. CDR1 is LGHDT and CDR2 is YNNKEL in the germline V gene (reference sequence).

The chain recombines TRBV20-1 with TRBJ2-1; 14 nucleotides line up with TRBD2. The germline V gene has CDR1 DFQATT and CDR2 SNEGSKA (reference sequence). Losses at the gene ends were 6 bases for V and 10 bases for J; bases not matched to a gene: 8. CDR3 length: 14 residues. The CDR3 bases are TGCAGTGCGGACCCGGGACTAGCGGGAGCGGAGCAGTTCTTC. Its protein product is CSADPGLAGAEQFF.

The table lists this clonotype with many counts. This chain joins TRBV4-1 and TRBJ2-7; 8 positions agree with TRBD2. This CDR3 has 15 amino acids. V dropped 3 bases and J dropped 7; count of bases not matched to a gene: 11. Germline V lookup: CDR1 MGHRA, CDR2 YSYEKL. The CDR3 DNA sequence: TGCGCCAGCAGCCAGGGAGCTCGGGAGGGTGCGGAGCAGTACTTC. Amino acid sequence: CASSQGAREGAEQYF.

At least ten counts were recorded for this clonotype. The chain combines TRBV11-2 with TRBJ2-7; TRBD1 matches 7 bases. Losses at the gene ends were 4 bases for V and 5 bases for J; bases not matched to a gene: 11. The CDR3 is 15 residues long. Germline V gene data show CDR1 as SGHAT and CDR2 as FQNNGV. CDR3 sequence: CASSYSATGVDEQYF. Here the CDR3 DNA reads TGTGCCAGCAGCTACTCCGCAACAGGGGTGGACGAGCAGTACTTC.

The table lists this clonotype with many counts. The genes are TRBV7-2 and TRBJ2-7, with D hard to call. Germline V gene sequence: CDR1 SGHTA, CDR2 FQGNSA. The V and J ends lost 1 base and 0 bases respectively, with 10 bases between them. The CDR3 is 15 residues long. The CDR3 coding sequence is TGTGCCAGCAGCTTAGGGGCGGAACGCTCCTACGAGCAGTACTTC. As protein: CASSLGAERSYEQYF.

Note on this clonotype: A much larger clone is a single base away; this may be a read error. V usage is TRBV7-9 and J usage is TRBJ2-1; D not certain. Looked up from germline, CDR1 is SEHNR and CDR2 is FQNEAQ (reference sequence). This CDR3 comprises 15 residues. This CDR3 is CTSSLVGVEGNEQFF. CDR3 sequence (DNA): TGTACCAGCAGCTTAGTTGGTGTAGAAGGCAATGAGCAGTTCTTC.

The CDR3 DNA follows: TGTGCCAGCAGCCATCAAGGGGTCGCTATCTACAATGAGCAGTTCTTC. Translation gives CASSHQGVAIYNEQFF. The V gene is TRBV7-2, the J gene TRBJ2-1; D is possibly TRBD1 (5 bases). CDR3 length: 16 residues. Germline loops: CDR1 SGHTA, CDR2 FQGNSA. Trimming cost V 5 bases and J 3 bases, with 17 bases left between them.

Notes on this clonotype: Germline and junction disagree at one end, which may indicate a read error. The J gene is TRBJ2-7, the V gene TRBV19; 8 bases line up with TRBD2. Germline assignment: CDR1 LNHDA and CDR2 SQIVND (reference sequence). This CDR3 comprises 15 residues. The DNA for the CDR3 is TGTGCCAGTAGTAATAGCGGGACGAGCTCCTACGAGCAGTACTTT. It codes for CASSNSGTSSYEQYF.

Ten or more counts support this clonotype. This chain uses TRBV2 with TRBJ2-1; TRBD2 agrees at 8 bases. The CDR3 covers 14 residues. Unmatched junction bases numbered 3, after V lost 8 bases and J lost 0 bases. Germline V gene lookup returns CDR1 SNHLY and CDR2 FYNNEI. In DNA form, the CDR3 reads TGTGCCAGCGGGGGGACTAGCTCCTACAATGAGCAGTTCTTC. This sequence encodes CASGGTSSYNEQFF.

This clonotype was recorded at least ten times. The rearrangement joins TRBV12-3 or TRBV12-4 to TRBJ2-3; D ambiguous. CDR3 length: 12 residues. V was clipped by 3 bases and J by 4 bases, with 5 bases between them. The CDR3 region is CASSFMPDTQYF. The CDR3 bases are TGTGCCAGCAGTTTTATGCCAGATACGCAGTATTTT.

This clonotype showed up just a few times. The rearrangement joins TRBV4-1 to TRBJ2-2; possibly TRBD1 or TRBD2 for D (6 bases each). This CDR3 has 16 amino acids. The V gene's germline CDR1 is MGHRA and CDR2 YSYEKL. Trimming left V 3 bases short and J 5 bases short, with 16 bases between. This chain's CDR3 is CASSQPGQGGTGELFF. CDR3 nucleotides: TGCGCCAGCAGCCAGCCGGGACAAGGGGGGACCGGGGAGCTGTTTTTT.

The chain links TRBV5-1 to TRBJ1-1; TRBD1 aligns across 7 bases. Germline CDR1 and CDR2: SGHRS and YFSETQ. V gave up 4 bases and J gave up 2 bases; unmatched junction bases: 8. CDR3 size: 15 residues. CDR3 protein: CASSEGQLFNTEAFF. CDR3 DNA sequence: TGCGCCAGCAGCGAGGGACAGCTTTTTAACACTGAAGCTTTCTTT.

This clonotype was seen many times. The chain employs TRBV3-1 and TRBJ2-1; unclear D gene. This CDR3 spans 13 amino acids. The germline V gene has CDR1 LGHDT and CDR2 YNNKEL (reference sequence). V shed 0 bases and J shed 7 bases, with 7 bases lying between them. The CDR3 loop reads CASSQDRSNEQFF. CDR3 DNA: TGTGCCAGCAGCCAAGATCGTAGTAATGAGCAGTTCTTC.

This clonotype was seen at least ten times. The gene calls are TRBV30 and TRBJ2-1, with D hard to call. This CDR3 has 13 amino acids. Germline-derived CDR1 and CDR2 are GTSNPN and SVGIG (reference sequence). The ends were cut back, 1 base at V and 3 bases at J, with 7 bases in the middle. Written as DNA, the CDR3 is TGTGCCTGGAGTGCAAACCTCTACAATGAGCAGTTCTTC. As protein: CAWSANLYNEQFF.

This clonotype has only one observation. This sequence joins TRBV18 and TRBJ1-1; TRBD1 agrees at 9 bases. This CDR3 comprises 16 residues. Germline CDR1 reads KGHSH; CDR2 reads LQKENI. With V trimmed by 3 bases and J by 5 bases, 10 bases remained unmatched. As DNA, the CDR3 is TGTGCCAGCTCACCCGGGACGGACAGGGGTGGTACTGAAGCTTTCTTT. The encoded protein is CASSPGTDRGGTEAFF.

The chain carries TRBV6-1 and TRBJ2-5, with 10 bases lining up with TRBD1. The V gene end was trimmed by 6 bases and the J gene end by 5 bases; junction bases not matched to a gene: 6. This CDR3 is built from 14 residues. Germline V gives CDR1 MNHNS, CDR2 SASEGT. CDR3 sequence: CASRWTGGGETQYF. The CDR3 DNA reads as TGTGCCAGCAGGTGGACAGGGGGAGGGGAGACCCAGTACTTC.

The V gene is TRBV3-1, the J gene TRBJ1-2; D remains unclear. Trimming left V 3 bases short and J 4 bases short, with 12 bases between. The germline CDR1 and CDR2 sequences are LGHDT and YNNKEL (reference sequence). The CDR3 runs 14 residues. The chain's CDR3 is CASSQGGSGYGYTF. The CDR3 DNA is TGTGCCAGCAGCCAGGGAGGGTCGGGCTATGGCTACACCTTC.

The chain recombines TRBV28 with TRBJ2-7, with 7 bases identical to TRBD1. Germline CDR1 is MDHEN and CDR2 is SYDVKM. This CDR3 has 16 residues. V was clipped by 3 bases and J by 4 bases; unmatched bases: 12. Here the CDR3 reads CASSFIRQAGGYEQYF. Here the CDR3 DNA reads TGTGCCAGCAGTTTTATCCGTCAAGCAGGGGGTTACGAGCAGTACTTC. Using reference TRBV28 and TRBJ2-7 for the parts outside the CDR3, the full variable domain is DVKVTQSSRYLVKRTGEKVFLECVQDMDHENMFWYRQDPGLGLRLIYFSYDVKMKEKGDIPEGYSVSREKKERFSLILESASTNQTSMYLCASSFIRQAGGYEQYFGPGTRLTVT.

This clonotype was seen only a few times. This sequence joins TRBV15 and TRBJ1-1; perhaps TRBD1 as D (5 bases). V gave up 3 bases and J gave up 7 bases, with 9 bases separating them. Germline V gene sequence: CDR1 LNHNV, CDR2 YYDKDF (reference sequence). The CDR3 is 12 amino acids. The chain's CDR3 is CATSSVDSEAFF. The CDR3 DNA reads TGTGCCACCAGCAGCGTCGACAGTGAAGCTTTCTTT.

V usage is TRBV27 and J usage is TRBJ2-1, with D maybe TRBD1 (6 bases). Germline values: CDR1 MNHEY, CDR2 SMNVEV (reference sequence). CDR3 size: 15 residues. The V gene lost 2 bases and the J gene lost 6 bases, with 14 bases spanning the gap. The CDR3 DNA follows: TGTGCCAGCAGTTTAGGGGGCGCTACGGGCAATGAGCAGTTCTTC. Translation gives CASSLGGATGNEQFF.

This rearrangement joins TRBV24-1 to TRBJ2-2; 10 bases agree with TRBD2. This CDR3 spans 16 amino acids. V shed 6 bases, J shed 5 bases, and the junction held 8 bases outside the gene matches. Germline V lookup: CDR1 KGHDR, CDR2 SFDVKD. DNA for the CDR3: TGTGCCACCAGTACGCTAGCGGGAGTCTATACCGGGGAGCTGTTTTTT. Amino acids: CATSTLAGVYTGELFF.

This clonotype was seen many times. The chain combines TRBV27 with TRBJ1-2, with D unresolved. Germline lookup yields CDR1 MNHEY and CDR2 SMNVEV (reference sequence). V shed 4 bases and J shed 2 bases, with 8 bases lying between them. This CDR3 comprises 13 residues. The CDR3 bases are TGTGCCAGCAGTTCGGAGACCAACTATGGCTACACCTTC. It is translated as CASSSETNYGYTF.

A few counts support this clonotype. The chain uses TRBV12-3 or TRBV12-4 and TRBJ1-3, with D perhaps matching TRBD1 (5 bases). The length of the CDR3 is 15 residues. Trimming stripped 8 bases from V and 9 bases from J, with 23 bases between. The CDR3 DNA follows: TGTGCCAGCGGACAAGACAGTGGTGTGAGAAGCACCATATATTTT. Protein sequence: CASGQDSGVRSTIYF.

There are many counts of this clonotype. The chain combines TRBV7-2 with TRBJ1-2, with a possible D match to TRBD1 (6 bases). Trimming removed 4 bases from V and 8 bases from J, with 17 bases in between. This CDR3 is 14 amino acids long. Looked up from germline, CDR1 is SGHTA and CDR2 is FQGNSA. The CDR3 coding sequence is TGTGCCAGCAGCTCCACGGGGGGGGCAGGCGGCTACACCTTC. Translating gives CASSSTGGAGGYTF. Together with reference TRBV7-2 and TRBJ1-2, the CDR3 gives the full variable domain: GAGVSQSPSNKVTEKGKDVELRCDPISGHTALYWYRQSLGQGLEFLIYFQGNSAPDKSGLPSDRFSAERTGGSVSTLTIQRTQQEDSAVYLCASSSTGGAGGYTFGSGTRLTVV.

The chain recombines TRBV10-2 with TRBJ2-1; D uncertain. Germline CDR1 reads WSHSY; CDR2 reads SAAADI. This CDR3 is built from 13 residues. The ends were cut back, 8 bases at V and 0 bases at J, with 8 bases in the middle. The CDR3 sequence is CASGKSSYNEQFF. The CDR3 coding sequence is TGCGCCAGCGGCAAGAGCTCCTACAATGAGCAGTTCTTC.

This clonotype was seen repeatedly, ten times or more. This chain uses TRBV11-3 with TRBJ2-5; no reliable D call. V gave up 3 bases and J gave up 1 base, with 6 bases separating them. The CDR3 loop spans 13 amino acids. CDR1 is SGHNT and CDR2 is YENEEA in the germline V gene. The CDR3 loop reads CASSFGLQETQYF. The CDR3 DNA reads TGTGCCAGCAGCTTTGGGCTCCAAGAGACCCAGTACTTC.

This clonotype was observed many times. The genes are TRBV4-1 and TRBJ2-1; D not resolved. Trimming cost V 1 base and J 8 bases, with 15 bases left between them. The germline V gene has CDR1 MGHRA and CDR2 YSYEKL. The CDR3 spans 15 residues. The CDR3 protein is CASSQALGNYDEQFF. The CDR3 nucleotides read TGCGCCAGCAGCCAAGCGCTTGGGAATTACGATGAGCAGTTCTTC.